Presented here are 29 T cell receptor beta chains from one specimen sequenced in a study of cytomegalovirus exposure and HLA in healthy donors. A multiplex PCR was run with 60 Vbeta primers and 13 Jbeta primers. TCRdb keeps only in-frame clones here, not all; method: immunoSEQ multiplex PCR. The table has under 95,000 clones, 7.6% seen once. What was sequenced was PBMCs. Receptor source: a man aged 50 or older in good health and CMV-seronegative.

This clone has more than one count but fewer than ten. CDR3 bases: TGCGCCAGCAGCCAAGATAGGTTTGGGACAGGAATGAACACTGAAGCTTTCTTT. As protein: CASSQDRFGTGMNTEAFF. This sequence joins TRBV4-1 and TRBJ1-1; 8 positions agree with TRBD1. From germline, CDR1 is MGHRA and CDR2 YSYEKL. The CDR3 length is 18 residues. Unmatched junction bases numbered 9, after V lost 0 bases and J lost 0 bases.

This clone was seen only a few times. V is TRBV11-1 and J is TRBJ2-1; D is undetermined. The germline V gene has CDR1 SGHAT and CDR2 FQDESV (reference sequence). The length of the CDR3 is 14 residues. V lost 2 bases to trimming and J lost 7 bases, with 12 bases between them. CDR3 in DNA: TGTGCCAGCAGCTTATCTGAGACTTCAAATGAGCAGTTCTTC. As protein: CASSLSETSNEQFF.

This clone turned up a few times. The CDR3 reads CASTRTRGGLGETQYF. The CDR3 region has the DNA TGTGCCAGCACCCGTACGAGGGGGGGCCTTGGGGAGACCCAGTACTTC. The V call is TRBV27, the J call TRBJ2-5; weak D call: TRBD2 (7 bases). Germline assignment: CDR1 MNHEY and CDR2 SMNVEV (reference sequence). The V and J ends lost 7 bases and 5 bases respectively, with 23 bases between them. CDR3 size: 16 residues.

The rearrangement uses TRBV15 and TRBJ2-5; 9 nucleotides agree with TRBD1. The CDR3 is made up of 17 amino acids. V was clipped by 3 bases and J by 1 base; unmatched bases: 9. Germline lookup yields CDR1 LNHNV and CDR2 YYDKDF (reference sequence). The CDR3 DNA reads as TGTGCCACCAGCAGGCATCCGGGACAGGGTCGCCAAGAGACCCAGTACTTC. As protein: CATSRHPGQGRQETQYF.

The chain is built from TRBV2 and TRBJ2-7, with a tentative D call TRBD1 (5 bases). The CDR3 consists of 17 residues. V was shortened by 3 bases and J by 0 bases, with 18 bases between the two germline ends. Germline V lookup: CDR1 SNHLY, CDR2 FYNNEI. CDR3 protein: CASSEAGQLRSSYEQYF. CDR3 bases: TGTGCCAGCAGTGAGGCCGGACAATTACGTTCCTCCTACGAGCAGTACTTC. Using reference TRBV2 and TRBJ2-7 for the parts outside the CDR3, the full variable domain is EPEVTQTPSHQVTQMGQEVILRCVPISNHLYFYWYRQILGQKVEFLVSFYNNEISEKSEIFDDQFSVERPDGSNFTLKIRSTKLEDSAMYFCASSEAGQLRSSYEQYFGPGTRLTVT.

This clone has a handful of counts. The chain joins TRBV18 to TRBJ2-7; TRBD1 matches 8 bases. Germline V lookup: CDR1 KGHSH, CDR2 LQKENI. V gave up 5 bases and J gave up 0 bases; unmatched junction bases: 6. This CDR3 has 15 residues. The CDR3 loop reads CASSKGGQGSYEQYF. CDR3 in DNA: TGTGCCAGCTCAAAAGGAGGACAGGGCTCCTACGAGCAGTACTTC. The variable domain in full, completed from reference TRBV18 and TRBJ2-7, reads NAGVMQNPRHLVRRRGQEARLRCSPMKGHSHVYWYRQLPEEGLKFMVYLQKENIIDESGMPKERFSAEFPKEGPSILRIQQVVRGDSAAYFCASSKGGQGSYEQYFGPGTRLTVT.

This clone appeared a few times. The chain carries TRBV5-1 and TRBJ2-5; possibly TRBD1 for D (6 bases). Trimming took off 4 bases at V and 5 bases at J, with 18 bases between the two ends. The germline V gene has CDR1 SGHRS and CDR2 YFSETQ. This CDR3 has 15 amino acids. This CDR3 is CASSQGHQKTETQYF. CDR3 in DNA: TGCGCCAGCAGCCAGGGACATCAGAAGACGGAGACCCAGTACTTC.

This clone was seen a handful of times. The chain links TRBV4-1 to TRBJ2-5; the D gene is possibly TRBD2 (6 bases). The CDR3 loop spans 16 amino acids. Germline loops: CDR1 MGHRA, CDR2 YSYEKL. Trimming left V 2 bases short and J 1 base short, with 14 bases between. In DNA, the CDR3 is TGCGCCAGCAGCCAATCTCCAGCGGGTGTCCAAGAGACCCAGTACTTC. Translation gives CASSQSPAGVQETQYF.

The chain employs TRBV7-3 and TRBJ2-6; 8 positions match TRBD2. CDR3 length: 19 residues. Germline V CDR1 and CDR2: SGHTA, FQGTGA. J lost 0 bases, V lost 5 bases, and 12 bases had no gene match. The CDR3 loop is CASSQTVAGGPSGANVLTF. The DNA of the CDR3 is TGTGCCAGCAGCCAAACCGTGGCGGGGGGCCCCTCTGGGGCCAACGTCCTGACTTTC.

The rearrangement links TRBV9 to TRBJ1-2; 10 bases align to TRBD1. Per the germline V gene, CDR1 is SGDLS and CDR2 is YYNGEE. The CDR3 spans 15 residues. J was trimmed by 8 bases and V by 0 bases; bases with no gene match: 7. This CDR3 reads CASSVATGGAQGYTF. The CDR3 DNA is TGTGCCAGCAGCGTAGCGACAGGGGGCGCGCAGGGCTACACCTTC.

Only a few counts were recorded for this clone. The gene calls are TRBV29-1 and TRBJ1-2; TRBD1 matches at 8 bases. The CDR3 covers 14 residues. The trim removed 4 bases at V and 4 bases at J, leaving 8 bases unmatched. CDR1 and CDR2 from the germline V gene are SQVTM and ANQGSEA. The CDR3 here is CSVGVAGGGYGYTF. In DNA, the CDR3 is TGCAGCGTTGGGGTGGCAGGGGGCGGCTATGGCTACACCTTC.

The chain employs TRBV5-6 and TRBJ2-1; 9 bases are a match to TRBD2. Germline lookup yields CDR1 SGHDT and CDR2 YYEEEE. Trimming took 5 bases from V and 13 from J; bases not matched to a gene: 10. This CDR3 region has 13 residues. CDR3 sequence: CASSSQLAGPQFF. The CDR3 DNA reads as TGTGCCAGCAGTTCACAGCTAGCGGGGCCACAGTTCTTC.

This clone occurred a few times. The chain joins TRBV7-8 to TRBJ2-6, with D possibly being TRBD2 (6 bases). The V gene lost 1 base and the J gene lost 2 bases, with 6 bases spanning the gap. Germline-derived CDR1 and CDR2 are SGHVS and FQNEAQ. The CDR3 contains 15 residues. CDR3 in DNA: TGTGCCAGCAGCTTAGGGGGGGCTGGGGCCAACGTCCTGACTTTC. It encodes CASSLGGAGANVLTF.

The V gene is TRBV10-2, the J gene TRBJ1-4, with 9 bases fitting TRBD1. Germline-derived CDR1 and CDR2 are WSHSY and SAAADI. CDR3 length: 15 residues. Unmatched junction bases numbered 10, after V lost 6 bases and J lost 8 bases. The CDR3 sequence is CASSLQGANGEKLFF. In nucleotides, the CDR3 is TGCGCCAGCAGCTTACAGGGGGCGAATGGGGAAAAACTGTTTTTT.

The chain is built from TRBV13 and TRBJ2-1; a possible D gene is TRBD2 (6 bases). This CDR3 contains 15 residues. V shed 6 bases and J shed 4 bases, with 16 bases lying between them. From germline, CDR1 is PRHDT and CDR2 FYEKMQ (reference sequence). In DNA, the CDR3 is TGTGCCAGCAGAGGCGCGGGACGGCTATACAATGAGCAGTTCTTC. It encodes CASRGAGRLYNEQFF.

This clone came up a few times. J is TRBJ2-1 and V is TRBV5-6; TRBD1 might be the D (6 bases). Germline values: CDR1 SGHDT, CDR2 YYEEEE. The ends were cut back, 2 bases at V and 7 bases at J, with 22 bases in the middle. The CDR3 is 17 residues long. The CDR3 region has the DNA TGTGCCAGCAGCTTTACGCGCTGGGGTCAGGGGCCTAATGAGCAGTTCTTC. It yields the protein CASSFTRWGQGPNEQFF.

This clone was seen a handful of times. This sequence joins TRBV29-1 and TRBJ1-2, with D possibly matching TRBD1 (5 bases). CDR1 and CDR2 from the germline V gene are SQVTM and ANQGSEA. The CDR3 is 14 amino acids. V was cut by 6 bases and J by 4 bases, with 18 bases left in between. DNA for the CDR3: TGCAGCGTAGCTAGGGACTCCGGAGGCTATGGCTACACCTTC. It translates to CSVARDSGGYGYTF.

This clone has only a few counts. The chain recombines TRBV5-5 with TRBJ1-6; 7 positions agree with TRBD1. Germline V gene data show CDR1 as SGHKS and CDR2 as YYEKEE (reference sequence). After removal of 4 bases from V and 7 bases from J, the junction contained 11 bases not matched to a gene. The CDR3 contains 16 residues. CDR3: CASSPTDREKNSPLHF. The CDR3, as DNA: TGTGCCAGCAGCCCAACCGACAGGGAGAAGAATTCACCCCTCCACTTT.

This clone was found a few times. No DNA is shown, since the ends of the CDR3 on it are uncertain; the CDR3 is the one TCRdb lists. CDR3 protein: CASILGGSGGANHNEQFF. The chain carries TRBV6-9 and TRBJ2-1; the D segment call TRBD2 is taken from the table without a DNA check. Germline-derived CDR1 and CDR2 are MNHGY and SVAAGI. The CDR3 has 18 amino acids, counting both end residues.

This clone was detected only a few times. This chain joins TRBV6-1 and TRBJ1-2; D is undetermined. CDR3 length: 14 amino acids. The germline V gene has CDR1 MNHNS and CDR2 SASEGT. V gave up 0 bases and J gave up 4 bases, with 9 bases separating them. The CDR3: CASSEAGGFYGYTF. The CDR3 region has the DNA TGTGCCAGCAGTGAAGCAGGAGGGTTCTATGGCTACACCTTC.

J is TRBJ2-5 and V is TRBV7-6, with 8 nucleotides matching TRBD2. Germline V gives CDR1 SGHVS, CDR2 FNYEAQ. This CDR3 is 15 amino acids long. Unmatched junction bases numbered 6, after V lost 1 base and J lost 5 bases. The CDR3 DNA reads TGTGCCAGCAGCTTAGTGGCGGGAGGCGGTGAGACCCAGTACTTC. Its protein product is CASSLVAGGGETQYF.

This clone came up a few times. The chain links TRBV5-6 to TRBJ2-5; possibly TRBD2 for D (6 bases). Germline CDR1 SGHDT, CDR2 YYEEEE. The CDR3 has 14 residues. V was pared by 4 bases and J by 4 bases, with 14 bases between. This CDR3 reads CASSPAGLAETQYF. The CDR3 region has the DNA TGTGCCAGCAGCCCGGCGGGGTTAGCAGAGACCCAGTACTTC.

V usage is TRBV6-6 and J usage is TRBJ2-2; D unclear. Looked up from germline, CDR1 is MNHNY and CDR2 is SVGAGI (reference sequence). The length of the CDR3 is 13 residues. The V and J ends lost 7 bases and 0 bases respectively, with 6 bases between them. The CDR3 DNA sequence: TGTGCCAGCATACTTGCGAACACCGGGGAGCTGTTTTTT. Protein sequence: CASILANTGELFF.

The V and J genes are TRBV27 and TRBJ2-1; D unresolved. This CDR3 comprises 14 residues. In germline, CDR1 is MNHEY, CDR2 SMNVEV (reference sequence). The germline V and J ends were trimmed by 4 bases and 3 bases, with 10 bases remaining between them. CDR3 DNA sequence: TGTGCCAGCAGTTCCCTGACAAACTACAATGAGCAGTTCTTC. It codes for CASSSLTNYNEQFF.

The chain links TRBV5-1 to TRBJ1-2, with 7 bases fitting TRBD1. Trimming took 0 bases from V and 0 from J; bases not matched to a gene: 2. Germline CDR1 SGHRS, CDR2 YFSETQ. CDR3 size: 15 residues. CDR3 in amino acids: CASSLGQGTNYGYTF. CDR3 in DNA: TGCGCCAGCAGCTTGGGACAGGGAACTAACTATGGCTACACCTTC.

CDR3 in amino acids: CASSFGGNSYNEQFF. The DNA of the CDR3 is TGTGCCAGCAGCTTCGGGGGGAACTCCTACAATGAGCAGTTCTTC. The gene calls are TRBV11-2 and TRBJ2-1; 7 bases are shared with TRBD2. The V gene end was trimmed by 3 bases and the J gene end by 0 bases; junction bases not matched to a gene: 2. The V gene's germline CDR1 is SGHAT and CDR2 FQNNGV. The CDR3 contains 15 residues.

V is TRBV30 and J is TRBJ2-7, with no clear D. V dropped 5 bases and J dropped 6 bases, with 8 bases sitting between them. CDR1 and CDR2 from the germline V gene are GTSNPN and SVGIG (reference sequence). This CDR3 is 10 amino acids long. The CDR3 DNA is TGTGCCTGGGGTCCGGGCGAGCAGTACTTC. Its translation: CAWGPGEQYF.

The chain has TRBV5-6 and TRBJ2-5, with 14 bases aligning to TRBD2. The junction had 7 bases not matched to a gene; V was cut back by 4 bases and J by 5 bases. Germline V gene data show CDR1 as SGHDT and CDR2 as YYEEEE. This CDR3 has 16 amino acids. As DNA, the CDR3 is TGTGCCAGCAGCGTAGGGACTAGCGGGAGAGGTGAGACCCAGTACTTC. Amino acids: CASSVGTSGRGETQYF.

The chain employs TRBV15 and TRBJ1-4; 10 bases are shared with TRBD1. Trimming cost V 3 bases and J 3 bases; bases outside gene matches: 7. CDR1 is LNHNV and CDR2 is YYDKDF in the germline V gene (reference sequence). The CDR3 spans 17 residues. DNA for the CDR3: TGTGCCACCAGCAGTACGGACAGGGGGATGGCTAATGAAAAACTGTTTTTT. Translated: CATSSTDRGMANEKLFF.